This T cell receptor beta chain was recovered during a study of T-cell memory formation after mild COVID-19. Whole-study context: TCR clusters were mostly confined to one donor each. Study-level findings and limits: Contracting CD4+ clones were located mainly in CM and EM, and CD8+ clones in EMRA.

TCR alpha and TCR beta cDNA libraries carrying sample barcodes and UMIs were produced by 5'RACE using constant-segment primers. Each CDR3 protein gets one entry after TCRdb re-called the 5' RACE reads with MiXCR. The repertoire consists of about 81,000 distinct CDR3 sequences, with approximately 23% occurring once and the leading ten covering under 50%. As regards this clonotype: The antigen is unknown.

Germline V lookup: CDR1 MNHEY, CDR2 SVGAGI. V lost 7 bases, J lost 7 bases, and 7 bases stayed unmatched. The CDR3 extends over 15 amino acids. Material: PBMCs or a T cell subset sorted from them (not recorded which). The sequence was obtained from a man younger than 35 who had mild COVID-19 (a few samples of this study predate the infection). Cell type and time point are not known. The rearrangement uses TRBV6-5 and TRBJ2-1; 13 bases map to TRBD2. The CDR3 DNA follows: TGTGCCAGCACCCCACTAGCGGGGGGGACGAATGAGCAGTTCTTC. Its translation is CASTPLAGGTNEQFF.